This TCR beta chain is from a study of cytomegalovirus exposure and HLA in healthy donors. The primer mix had 60 Vbeta and 13 Jbeta primers. TCRdb keeps only in-frame clones here, not all; method: immunoSEQ multiplex PCR. The table lists 90,000 to 100,000 clones, about 78% of them singletons. CDR1 LGHNA and CDR2 YNFKEQ come from the germline V gene. This CDR3 spans 18 amino acids. Trimming shortened V by 3 bases and J by 0 bases, and 15 bases separated the two germline ends. Broader study findings: Rare TCR sequences dominated, though some public TCRs recurred in many donors. Later analysis associated a missense DCLRE1C variant with TCR beta V- and J-gene trimming. By a later analysis, the bulk of CMV-associated TCR beta chains appeared HLA-restricted.

Concerning this clone itself: As yet, its antigen is unknown.

The chain has TRBV4-2 and TRBJ2-6, with D possibly TRBD1 on 5 matching bases. Sequences were obtained from PBMCs. This receptor was obtained from a woman aged 40 to 50 in good health and CMV-seronegative. In nucleotides, the CDR3 is TGTGCCAGCAGCCAGGCTTCGACAGTAGACTCTGGGGCCAACGTCCTGACTTTC. It codes for CASSQASTVDSGANVLTF.